The 5 T cell receptor beta chains below all came from one sample that was sequenced in a study of T cells in tuberculosis. Time point noted: new active TB diagnosis, blood taken before or within 7 days of starting treatment. Sequencing used immunoSEQ multiplex PCR; TCRdb keeps in-frame clones, though not all of them. The sample lists approximately 35,000 clones, around 92% occurring once. The specimen was PBMCs, collected at tuberculosis diagnosis. The receptors originated from an adult with tuberculosis. Some clones in this sample may be carry-over from other donors' samples.

The CDR3 DNA reads as TGTGCCAGTAAGCAGCGTAATGAAAAACTGTTTTTT. It specifies CASKQRNEKLFF. The chain has TRBV19 and TRBJ1-4; the D is unclear. CDR1 is LNHDA, CDR2 SQIVND, per germline (reference sequence). V was pared by 7 bases and J by 4 bases, with 7 bases between. This CDR3 is built from 12 residues. The full variable domain, in which reference TRBV19 and TRBJ1-4 provide the parts outside the CDR3, is DGGITQSPKYLFRKEGQNVTLSCEQNLNHDAMYWYRQDPGQGLRLIYYSQIVNDFQKGDIAEGYSVSREKKESFPLTVTSAQKNPTAFYLCASKQRNEKLFFGSGTQLSVL.

The rearrangement links TRBV6-6 to TRBJ2-1; D might be TRBD2 (6 bases). CDR3 length: 16 amino acids. Per the germline V gene, CDR1 is MNHNY and CDR2 is SVGAGI (reference sequence). V was shortened by 0 bases and J by 0 bases, with 9 bases between the two germline ends. CDR3 in amino acids: CASSYSGGVSYNEQFF. Written as DNA, the CDR3 is TGTGCCAGCAGTTACTCAGGCGGGGTCTCCTACAATGAGCAGTTCTTC.

V usage is TRBV19 and J usage is TRBJ2-7; D not resolved. Germline CDR1 is LNHDA and CDR2 is SQIVND (reference sequence). The CDR3 consists of 14 residues. Trimming pared 6 bases from V and 0 bases from J, leaving 12 bases between. The CDR3 loop is CASSPSGYSYEQYF. CDR3 sequence (DNA): TGTGCCAGTAGCCCCTCAGGATACTCCTACGAGCAGTACTTC.

The chain has TRBV5-1 and TRBJ1-1, with D perhaps TRBD1 (5 bases). The V gene's germline CDR1 is SGHRS and CDR2 YFSETQ. The ends were cut back, 0 bases at V and 5 bases at J, with 11 bases in the middle. The CDR3 is 14 amino acids. CDR3 nucleotide sequence: TGCGCCAGCAGCTTGGGCAGGGTGTCTACTGAAGCTTTCTTT. Translation: CASSLGRVSTEAFF.

The gene calls are TRBV15 and TRBJ1-5; D ambiguous. The CDR3 is 16 residues long. The germline gives CDR1 LNHNV, CDR2 YYDKDF (reference sequence). V dropped 0 bases and J dropped 0 bases, with 9 bases sitting between them. CDR3 in amino acids: CATSRDRTNSNQPQHF. The CDR3 DNA reads as TGTGCCACCAGCAGAGATAGGACTAATAGCAATCAGCCCCAGCATTTT.